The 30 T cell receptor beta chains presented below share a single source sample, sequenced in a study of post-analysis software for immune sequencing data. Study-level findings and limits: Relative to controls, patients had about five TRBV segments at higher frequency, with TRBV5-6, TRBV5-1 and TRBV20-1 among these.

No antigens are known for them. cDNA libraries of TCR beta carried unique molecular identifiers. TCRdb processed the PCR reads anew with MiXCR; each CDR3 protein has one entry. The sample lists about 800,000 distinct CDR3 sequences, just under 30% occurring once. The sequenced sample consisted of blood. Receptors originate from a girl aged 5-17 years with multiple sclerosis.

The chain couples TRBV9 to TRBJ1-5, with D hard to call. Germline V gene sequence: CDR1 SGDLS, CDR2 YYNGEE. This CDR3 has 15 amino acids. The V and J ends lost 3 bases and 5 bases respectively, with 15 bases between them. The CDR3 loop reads CASSAQSGGHQPQHF. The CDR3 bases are TGTGCCAGCAGCGCACAGTCGGGTGGGCATCAGCCCCAGCATTTT.

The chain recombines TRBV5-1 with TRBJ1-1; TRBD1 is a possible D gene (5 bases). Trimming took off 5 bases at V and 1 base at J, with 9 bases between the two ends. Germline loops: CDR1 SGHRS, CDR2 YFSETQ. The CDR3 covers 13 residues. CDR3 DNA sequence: TGCGCCAGCAGGGCAGGGCCGAACACTGAAGCTTTCTTT. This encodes CASRAGPNTEAFF.

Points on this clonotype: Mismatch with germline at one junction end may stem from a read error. The CDR3 DNA follows: TGTGCCGCCAGTGATTTTAGGGGGTCAGGCAATGAGCAGTTCTTC. It specifies CAASDFRGSGNEQFF. The gene calls are TRBV24-1 and TRBJ2-1; tentatively, D is TRBD1 (6 bases). Germline V CDR1 and CDR2: KGHDR, SFDVKD. The CDR3 spans 15 residues.

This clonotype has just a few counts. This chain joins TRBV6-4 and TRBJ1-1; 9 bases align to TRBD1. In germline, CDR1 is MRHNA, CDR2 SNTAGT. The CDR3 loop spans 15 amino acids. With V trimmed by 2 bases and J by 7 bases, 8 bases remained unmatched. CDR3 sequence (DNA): TGTGCCAGCAGTGACGACCCGGGACAGGGTGGTGAAGCTTTCTTT. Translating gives CASSDDPGQGGEAFF.

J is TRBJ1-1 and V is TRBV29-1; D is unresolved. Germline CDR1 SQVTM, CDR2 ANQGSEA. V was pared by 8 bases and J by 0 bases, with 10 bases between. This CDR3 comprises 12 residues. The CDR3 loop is CSTRRLNTEAFF. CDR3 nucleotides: TGCAGCACCAGACGCTTGAACACTGAAGCTTTCTTT. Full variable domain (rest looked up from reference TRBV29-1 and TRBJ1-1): SAVISQKPSRDICQRGTSLTIQCQVDSQVTMMFWYRQQPGQSLTLIATANQGSEATYESGFVIDKFPISRPNLTFSTLTVSNMSPEDSSIYLCSTRRLNTEAFFGQGTRLTVV.

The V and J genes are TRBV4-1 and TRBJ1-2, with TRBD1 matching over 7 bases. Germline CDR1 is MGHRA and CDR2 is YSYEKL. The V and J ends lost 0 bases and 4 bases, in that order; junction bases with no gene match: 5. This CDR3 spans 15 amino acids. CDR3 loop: CASSQDPDRLYGYTF. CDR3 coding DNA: TGCGCCAGCAGCCAAGACCCGGACAGGCTCTATGGCTACACCTTC.

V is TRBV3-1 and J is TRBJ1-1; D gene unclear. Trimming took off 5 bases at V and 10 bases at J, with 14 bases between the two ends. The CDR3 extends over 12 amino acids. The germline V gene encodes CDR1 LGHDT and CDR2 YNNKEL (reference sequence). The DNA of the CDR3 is TGTGCCAGCAGCAGCGGGCCCCGAGGAGCTTTCTTT. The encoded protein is CASSSGPRGAFF.

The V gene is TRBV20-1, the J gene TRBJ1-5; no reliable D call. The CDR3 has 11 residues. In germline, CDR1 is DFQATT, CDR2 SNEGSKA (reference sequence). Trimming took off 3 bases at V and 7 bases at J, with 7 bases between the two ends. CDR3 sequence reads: CSASSGQPQHF. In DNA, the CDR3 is TGCAGTGCTAGCTCGGGGCAGCCCCAGCATTTT.

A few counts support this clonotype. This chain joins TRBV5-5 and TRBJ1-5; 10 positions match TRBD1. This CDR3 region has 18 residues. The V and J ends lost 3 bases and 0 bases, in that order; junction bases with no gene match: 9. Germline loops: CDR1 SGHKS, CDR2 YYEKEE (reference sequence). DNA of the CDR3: TGTGCCAGCAGCTCCTCGGGGGACAGGGGATATAGCAATCAGCCCCAGCATTTT. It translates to CASSSSGDRGYSNQPQHF.

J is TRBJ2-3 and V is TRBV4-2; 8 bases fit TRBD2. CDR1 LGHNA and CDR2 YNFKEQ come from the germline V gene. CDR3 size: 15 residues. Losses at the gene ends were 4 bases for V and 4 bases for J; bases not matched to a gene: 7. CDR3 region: CASSPGTSSADTQYF. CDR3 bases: TGTGCCAGCAGCCCCGGGACTAGTTCGGCAGATACGCAGTATTTT.

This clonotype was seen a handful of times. DNA of the CDR3: TGCGCCAGCAGCTTGAGGAGGGCTAGTAATGAGCAGTTCTTC. Amino acids: CASSLRRASNEQFF. The chain employs TRBV5-1 and TRBJ2-1, with a weak D call TRBD2 (6 bases). Germline assignment: CDR1 SGHRS and CDR2 YFSETQ. V lost 1 base and J 7 bases, leaving 12 bases between the germline ends. The CDR3 totals 14 residues.

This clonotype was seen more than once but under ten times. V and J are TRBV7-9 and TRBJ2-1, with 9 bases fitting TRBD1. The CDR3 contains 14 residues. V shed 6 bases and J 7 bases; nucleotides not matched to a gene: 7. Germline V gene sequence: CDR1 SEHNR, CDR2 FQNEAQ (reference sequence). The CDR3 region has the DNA TGTGCCAGCAGACCGGGACAGGGAAAGAATGAGCAGTTCTTC. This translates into CASRPGQGKNEQFF.

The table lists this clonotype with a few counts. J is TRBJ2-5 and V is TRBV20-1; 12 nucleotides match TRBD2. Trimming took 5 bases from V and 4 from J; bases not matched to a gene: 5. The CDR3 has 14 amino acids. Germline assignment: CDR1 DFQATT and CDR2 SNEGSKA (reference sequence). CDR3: CSASLAGGRETQYF. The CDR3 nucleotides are TGCAGTGCTTCACTAGCGGGAGGCCGAGAGACCCAGTACTTC.

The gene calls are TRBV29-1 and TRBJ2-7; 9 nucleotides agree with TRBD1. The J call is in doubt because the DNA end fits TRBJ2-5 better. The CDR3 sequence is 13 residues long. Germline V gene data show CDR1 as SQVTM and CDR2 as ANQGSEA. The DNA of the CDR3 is TGCAGCGTTCCGGGACAGGGATCCCTGACCCAGTACTTC. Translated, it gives CSVPGQGSLTQYF.

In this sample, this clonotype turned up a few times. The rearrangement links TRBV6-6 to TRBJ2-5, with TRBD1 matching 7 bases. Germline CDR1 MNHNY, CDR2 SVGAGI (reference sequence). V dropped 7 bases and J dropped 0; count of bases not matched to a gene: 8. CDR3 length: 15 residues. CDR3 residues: CASKRQGTYQETQYF. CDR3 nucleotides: TGTGCCAGCAAGAGACAGGGAACTTACCAAGAGACCCAGTACTTC.

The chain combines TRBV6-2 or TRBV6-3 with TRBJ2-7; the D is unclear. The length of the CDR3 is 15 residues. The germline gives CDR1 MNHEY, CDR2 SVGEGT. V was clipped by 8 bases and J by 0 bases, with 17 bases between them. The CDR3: CASRLRGFSSYEQYF. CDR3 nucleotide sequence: TGTGCCAGCCGACTCCGCGGATTTAGCTCCTACGAGCAGTACTTC.

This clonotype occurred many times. The DNA for the CDR3 is TGCAGCGTTCAGGGGGGCGGCAGAAACGGATACGAGCAGTACTTC. It encodes CSVQGGGRNGYEQYF. The chain employs TRBV29-1 and TRBJ2-7; TRBD1 might be the D (7 bases). The CDR3 runs to 15 residues. With 5 bases removed from V and 4 bases from J, the gap between germline ends came to 21 bases. Germline V gene data show CDR1 as SQVTM and CDR2 as ANQGSEA.

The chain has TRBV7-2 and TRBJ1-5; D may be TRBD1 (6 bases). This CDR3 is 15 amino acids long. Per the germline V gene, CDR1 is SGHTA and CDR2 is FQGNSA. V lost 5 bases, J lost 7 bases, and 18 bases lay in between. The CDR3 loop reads CASSPRLEGGQPQHF. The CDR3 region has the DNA TGTGCCAGCAGCCCACGGTTGGAGGGGGGACAGCCCCAGCATTTT.

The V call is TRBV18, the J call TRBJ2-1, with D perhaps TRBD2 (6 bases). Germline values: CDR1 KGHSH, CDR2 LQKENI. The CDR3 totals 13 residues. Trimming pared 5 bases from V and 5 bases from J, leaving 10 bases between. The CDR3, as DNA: TGTGCCAGCTCAGGAGGGGATAACAATGAGCAGTTCTTC. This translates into CASSGGDNNEQFF.

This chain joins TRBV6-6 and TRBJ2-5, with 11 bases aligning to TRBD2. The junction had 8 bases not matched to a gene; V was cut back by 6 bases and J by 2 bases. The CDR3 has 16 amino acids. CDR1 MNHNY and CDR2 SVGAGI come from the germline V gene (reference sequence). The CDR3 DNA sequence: TGTGCCAGCAGCACCACACTAGCGGGAGAACAAGAGACCCAGTACTTC. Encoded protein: CASSTTLAGEQETQYF.

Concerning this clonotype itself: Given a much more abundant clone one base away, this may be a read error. The CDR3 coding sequence is TGTGCCAGCAGCCAAGAAGGCTCCCCGAGGACAGATACGCAGTATTTT. It is translated as CASSQEGSPRTDTQYF. The chain is built from TRBV4-2 and TRBJ2-3; D uncertain. V shed 0 bases and J shed 3 bases, with 13 bases lying between them. Germline V gene sequence: CDR1 LGHNA, CDR2 YNFKEQ. CDR3 length equals 16 residues.

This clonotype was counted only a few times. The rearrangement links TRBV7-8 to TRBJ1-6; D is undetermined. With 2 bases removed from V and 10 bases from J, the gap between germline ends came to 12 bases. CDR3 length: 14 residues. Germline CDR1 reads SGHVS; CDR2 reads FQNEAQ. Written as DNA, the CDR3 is TGTGCCAGCAGCTTACTAGGGCTGGAGTCACCCCTCCACTTT. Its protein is CASSLLGLESPLHF.

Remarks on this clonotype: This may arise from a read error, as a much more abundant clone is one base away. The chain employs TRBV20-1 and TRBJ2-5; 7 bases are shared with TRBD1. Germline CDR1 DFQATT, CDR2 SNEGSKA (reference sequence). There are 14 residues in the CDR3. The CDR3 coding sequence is TGCGGTGCTAGAGGGACAGTCCAACAAGAGACCCAGTACTTC. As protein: CGARGTVQQETQYF.

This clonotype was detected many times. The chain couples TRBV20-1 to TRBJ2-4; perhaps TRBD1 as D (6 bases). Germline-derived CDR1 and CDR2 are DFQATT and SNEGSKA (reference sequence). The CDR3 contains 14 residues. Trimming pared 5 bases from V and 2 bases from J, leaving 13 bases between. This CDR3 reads CSARTAGTKNIQYF. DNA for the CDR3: TGCAGTGCTCGGACAGCTGGGACCAAAAACATTCAGTACTTC.

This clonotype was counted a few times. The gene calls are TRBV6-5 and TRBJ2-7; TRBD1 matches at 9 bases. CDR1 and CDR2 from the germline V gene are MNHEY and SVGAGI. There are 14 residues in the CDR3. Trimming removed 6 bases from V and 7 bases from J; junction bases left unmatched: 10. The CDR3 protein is CASSPGQGKREQYF. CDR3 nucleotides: TGTGCCAGCAGCCCGGGACAGGGTAAACGGGAGCAGTACTTC.

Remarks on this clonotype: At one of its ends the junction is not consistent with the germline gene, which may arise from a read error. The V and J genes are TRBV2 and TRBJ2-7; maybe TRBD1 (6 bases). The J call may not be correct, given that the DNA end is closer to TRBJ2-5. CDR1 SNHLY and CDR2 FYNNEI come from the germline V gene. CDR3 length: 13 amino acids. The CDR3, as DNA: TGTACCAGCAGGGGTCAGGGGAAAGAGACCCAGTACTTC. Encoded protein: CTSRGQGKETQYF.

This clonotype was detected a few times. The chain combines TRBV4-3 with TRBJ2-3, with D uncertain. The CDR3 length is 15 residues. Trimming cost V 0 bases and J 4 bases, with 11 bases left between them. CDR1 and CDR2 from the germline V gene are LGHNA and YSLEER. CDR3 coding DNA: TGCGCCAGCAGCCAAGAGCAGACGAGGTCAGATACGCAGTATTTT. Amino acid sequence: CASSQEQTRSDTQYF.

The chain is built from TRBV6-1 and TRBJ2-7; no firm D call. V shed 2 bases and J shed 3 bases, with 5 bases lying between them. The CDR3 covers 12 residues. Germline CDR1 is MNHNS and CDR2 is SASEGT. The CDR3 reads CASSEQVYEQYF. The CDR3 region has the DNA TGTGCCAGCAGTGAACAGGTCTACGAGCAGTACTTC.

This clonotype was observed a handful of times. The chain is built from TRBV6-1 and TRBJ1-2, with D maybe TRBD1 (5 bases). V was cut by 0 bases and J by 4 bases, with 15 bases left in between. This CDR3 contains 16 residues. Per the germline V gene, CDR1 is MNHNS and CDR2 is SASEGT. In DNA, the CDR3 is TGTGCCAGCAGTGAAGCGAGGGGACTAATCACCTATGGCTACACCTTC. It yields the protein CASSEARGLITYGYTF.

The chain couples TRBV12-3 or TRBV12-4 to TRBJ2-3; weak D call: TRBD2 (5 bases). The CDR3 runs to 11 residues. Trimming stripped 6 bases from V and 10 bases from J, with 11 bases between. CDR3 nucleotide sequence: TGTGCCAGCAGCTTCGGGGATGCGCAGTATTTT. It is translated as CASSFGDAQYF.